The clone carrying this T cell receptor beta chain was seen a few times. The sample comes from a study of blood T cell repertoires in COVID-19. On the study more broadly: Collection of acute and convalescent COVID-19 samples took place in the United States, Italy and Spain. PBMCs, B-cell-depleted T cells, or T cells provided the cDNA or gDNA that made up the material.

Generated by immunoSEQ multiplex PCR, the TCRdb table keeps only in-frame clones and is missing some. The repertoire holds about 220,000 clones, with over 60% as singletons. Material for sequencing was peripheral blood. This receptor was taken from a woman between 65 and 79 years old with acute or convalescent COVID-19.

The CDR3 sequence is CAWSVDSNNSPLHF. CDR3 nucleotide sequence: TGTGCCTGGAGTGTGGACAGCAATAATTCACCCCTCCACTTT. J is TRBJ1-6 and V is TRBV30, with a tentative D call TRBD1 (6 bases). The V gene lost 0 bases and the J gene lost 5 bases, with 8 bases spanning the gap. CDR3 length equals 14 residues. Looked up from germline, CDR1 is GTSNPN and CDR2 is SVGIG (reference sequence). The full variable domain, its missing parts supplied by reference TRBV30 and TRBJ1-6, is SQTIHQWPATLVQPVGSPLSLECTVEGTSNPNLYWYRQAAGRGLQLLFYSVGIGQISSEVPQNLSASRPQDRQFILSSKKLLLSDSGFYLCAWSVDSNNSPLHFGNGTRLTVT.